Below, 3 T cell receptor delta chains from the same sample are listed, as sequenced in a study of gamma-delta T cells after stem cell transplantation. TCRdb made new clone calls on the RT-PCR reads using CATT. The sample holds around 680 delta-chain clones, approximately 59% seen once. Sequenced sample: gamma-delta T cells. These receptors came from a human donor. It is not recorded whose cells these are; they may come from a transplant donor.

The chain joins TRDV2 to TRDJ3; TRDD3 matches 9 bases. Germline V gene sequence: CDR1 GEAIGNYY, CDR2 EKD. J was trimmed by 0 bases and V by 0 bases; bases with no gene match: 2. The CDR3 is made up of 18 amino acids. CDR3 nucleotides: TGTGCCTGTGACACCGTTGGGGGATACTCCTGGGACACCCGACAGATGTTTTTC. As protein: CACDTVGGYSWDTRQMFF.

Concerning this clone itself: Since a much larger clone is just one base distant, this may be a read error. The CDR3 DNA is TGTGCCTGTGACCCTGTACTGGGTATTGGGGGGGGCACCGATAAACTCATCTTT. Amino acid sequence: CACDPVLGIGGGTDKLIF. The J gene is TRDJ1, the V gene TRDV2, with D possibly TRDD3 on 6 matching bases. The CDR3 has 18 amino acids. The V end was cut by 3 bases, the J end by 1 base, with 23 bases between. Germline V gene data show CDR1 as GEAIGNYY and CDR2 as EKD.

The chain has TRDV2 and TRDJ3; 7 nucleotides match TRDD3. This CDR3 spans 16 amino acids. V trimming: 3 bases; J trimming: 19 bases; junction bases outside the gene matches: 20. Germline V CDR1 and CDR2: GEAIGNYY, EKD. CDR3 bases: TGTGCCTGTGACTGGGGGAGCTCCTGGGACACCCGCCATATGTTTTTC. It specifies CACDWGSSWDTRHMFF.